This entry concerns a single TCR beta chain. These data come from a study of blood T cell repertoires in COVID-19. Study summary: Sites in the United States, Italy and Spain provided acute and convalescent COVID-19 samples. PBMCs, B-cell-depleted T cells, or T cells were the source of the cDNA or gDNA that made up the material.

As originally analysed: Reference gene primers were amplified, and this amplification served to estimate nucleated cell counts. Libraries were prepared by immunoSEQ multiplex PCR; TCRdb keeps only in-frame clonotypes and omits some of them. D and trimming were read from the DNA, whereas the V and J calls and clone size are those reported in that table. The data show 40,000 to 55,000 clones, with around 79% seen just once and about 14% held by the top ten. This CDR3 comprises 16 residues. J was trimmed by 7 bases and V by 3 bases; bases with no gene match: 6. The germline V gene encodes CDR1 SGHRS and CDR2 YFSETQ.

Sequenced sample: peripheral blood. The chain links TRBV5-1 to TRBJ2-5, with 16 bases fitting TRBD2. This TCR was sampled from a human donor in a cohort sampled during active COVID-19. CDR3 region: CASSSDGTSGRGTQYF. CDR3 DNA: TGCGCCAGCAGCTCGGACGGGACTAGCGGGAGGGGGACCCAGTACTTC.